These 8 T cell receptor beta chains were all obtained from the same sample, sequenced in a study of T cells after yellow fever vaccination. TCRdb used MiXCR to reprocess the 5' RACE reads, holding one entry per CDR3 protein. The sample has roughly 340,000 distinct CDR3 sequences, roughly 8.7% seen once. The sequencing here drew on PBMCs, taken on the day of the first yellow fever vaccination. The receptors stem from a man aged 18 to 30 who received the YFV17D yellow fever vaccine.

This clonotype was observed a few times. The chain joins TRBV2 to TRBJ2-7; the match to TRBD2 covers 9 bases. The CDR3 extends over 13 amino acids. J lost 5 bases, V lost 6 bases, and 5 bases had no gene match. Germline lookup yields CDR1 SNHLY and CDR2 FYNNEI. The CDR3 nucleotides read TGTGCCAGCAGGCTAGCGGGGCTCGACGAGCAGTACGTC. Amino acid sequence: CASRLAGLDEQYV.

This clonotype was detected many times. V is TRBV5-6 and J is TRBJ2-1; no definite D call. The V gene's germline CDR1 is SGHDT and CDR2 YYEEEE. V gave up 0 bases and J gave up 8 bases, with 12 bases separating them. CDR3 length: 14 amino acids. The CDR3 loop is CASSLGARFDEQFF. CDR3 nucleotide sequence: TGTGCCAGCAGCTTGGGGGCGAGATTCGATGAGCAGTTCTTC.

The V and J genes are TRBV7-9 and TRBJ1-1, with 11 positions matching TRBD1. This CDR3 has 16 amino acids. Germline CDR1 and CDR2: SEHNR and FQNEAQ (reference sequence). J was trimmed by 1 base and V by 5 bases; bases with no gene match: 6. The chain's CDR3 is CASSLGQGARNTEAFF. Written as DNA, the CDR3 is TGTGCCAGCAGCCTCGGACAGGGGGCCCGGAACACTGAAGCTTTCTTT. The full variable domain, its missing parts supplied by reference TRBV7-9 and TRBJ1-1, is DTGVSQNPRHKITKRGQNVTFRCDPISEHNRLYWYRQTLGQGPEFLTYFQNEAQLEKSRLLSDRFSAERPKGSFSTLEIQRTEQGDSAMYLCASSLGQGARNTEAFFGQGTRLTVV.

J is TRBJ1-4 and V is TRBV11-1; D is possibly TRBD1 (5 bases). V shed 5 bases and J shed 4 bases, with 23 bases lying between them. Per germline, CDR1 SGHAT and CDR2 FQDESV (reference sequence). This CDR3 contains 18 residues. The CDR3 loop is CASSDRIGGAIYNEKLFF. The CDR3 DNA is TGTGCCAGCAGCGACAGAATTGGGGGAGCCATTTATAATGAAAAACTGTTTTTT.

This clonotype turned up a few times. V gene TRBV9 combines with J gene TRBJ1-2; D uncertain. Germline assignment: CDR1 SGDLS and CDR2 YYNGEE. This CDR3 spans 13 amino acids. Trimming removed 2 bases at V and 4 bases at J, with 9 bases between. DNA of the CDR3: TGTGCCAGCAGCGTTGGTTTCGGCTATGGCTACACCTTC. It yields the protein CASSVGFGYGYTF.

This clonotype was seen only a few times. J is TRBJ2-5 and V is TRBV6-5, with 11 bases that match TRBD1. Germline V lookup: CDR1 MNHEY, CDR2 SVGAGI. Unmatched junction bases numbered 5, after V lost 4 bases and J lost 7 bases. CDR3 length: 14 amino acids. The CDR3 loop reads CASSSGQGGLTQYF. CDR3 DNA: TGTGCCAGCAGTTCGGGACAGGGGGGGTTGACCCAGTACTTC.

The chain combines TRBV19 with TRBJ2-2, with TRBD1 matching over 9 bases. Germline V gene data show CDR1 as LNHDA and CDR2 as SQIVND (reference sequence). J lost 3 bases, V lost 8 bases, and 16 bases had no gene match. This CDR3 spans 18 amino acids. CDR3 loop: CASPLGTGLQSYTGELFF. The CDR3 DNA is TGTGCCAGTCCCCTAGGGACAGGGCTACAATCCTACACCGGGGAGCTGTTTTTT.

This clonotype was observed a few times. The chain employs TRBV6-5 and TRBJ2-1, with D possibly being TRBD1 (6 bases). V shed 0 bases and J shed 4 bases, with 10 bases lying between them. The CDR3 has 15 residues. Germline V CDR1 and CDR2: MNHEY, SVGAGI. CDR3 sequence (DNA): TGTGCCAGCAGTTACTCGGGACACCAATACAATGAGCAGTTCTTC. The encoded protein is CASSYSGHQYNEQFF.